Listed below are T cell receptor beta chains from one sample, sequenced in a study of beta chain features in type 1 diabetes. TCRdb's copy holds only in-frame clones and misses some; the assay was immunoSEQ multiplex PCR. The table includes about 620,000 clones, about a sixth detected once. The specimen sequenced was naive CD4+ T cells from blood. The receptors come from a young man in good health. Each CDR3 is given with its conserved first and last residue. A D gene is named only where the DNA matches it firmly. The size of a clone is reported for some rows only, either as once, few or many, or as a class for expanded clones.

cdr3_nt cdr3_aa j_call v_call clone_size d_call
TGTGCCATCAGTGAGTCGGGACAGGGTCCCGGTGAGCAGTACTTC CAISESGQGPGEQYF TRBJ2-7 TRBV10-3 few TRBD1
TGCGCCAGCAGGGGGACAGCAGGGGAGACCCAGTACTTC CASRGTAGETQYF TRBJ2-5 TRBV10-2 . TRBD1
TGTGCCAGTAGTATCCCAGGGGAACCCTCCTACGAGCAGTACTTC CASSIPGEPSYEQYF TRBJ2-7 TRBV19 few .
TGTGCCTGGAGTGTACTGATGACCCCCCGGGGGGGCTACACCTTC CAWSVLMTPRGGYTF TRBJ1-2 TRBV30 . .
TGTGCCAGCAGCCTGGGACAGTACTCTGGCTACACCTTC CASSLGQYSGYTF TRBJ1-2 TRBV7-8 . TRBD1
TGCGCCAGCAGCAAAGGACCCCGAGCGGGAGCCGGCACAGATACGCAGTATTTT CASSKGPRAGAGTDTQYF TRBJ2-3 TRBV5-1 . TRBD2
TGTGCCAGCAGCTTTTCCATGAACACTGAAGCTTTCTTT CASSFSMNTEAFF TRBJ1-1 TRBV7-9 . .
TGTGCCAGCAGCCCCGGCAGGGGGAGATCGGGAGGAGATACGCAGTATTTT CASSPGRGRSGGDTQYF TRBJ2-3 TRBV7-2 few .
TGCGCCAGCAGCCAAGATCGTGGAAGCAATCAGCCCCAGCATTTT CASSQDRGSNQPQHF TRBJ1-5 TRBV4-3 . .
TGTGCCAGCAGCTTAAGAAGGACCCCGGGGGAGACCCAGTACTTC CASSLRRTPGETQYF TRBJ2-5 TRBV7-3 . .
TGTGCCAGCAGGGAGCGAGGGGGGTCTAACTATGGCTACACCTTC CASRERGGSNYGYTF TRBJ1-2 TRBV6-6 . .
TGCGCCAGCAGCTTGGGGCAGCCTACCTACGAGCAGTACTTC CASSLGQPTYEQYF TRBJ2-7 TRBV5-1 . .
TGTGCCAGCAGCGCCCGTATGAGCTCCTACAATGAGCAGTTCTTC CASSARMSSYNEQFF TRBJ2-1 TRBV7-9 . .
TGCGCCAGCAGCCAGCAGAGAGGGGCATTCTACGAGCAGTACTTC CASSQQRGAFYEQYF TRBJ2-7 TRBV4-3 few .
TGTGCCAGCAGCTTTACTAGCGGGGGTAGCCAAGAGACCCAGTACTTC CASSFTSGGSQETQYF TRBJ2-5 TRBV7-2 . TRBD2
TGTGCCAGTACAGCCTATCAGAACACCGGGGAGCTGTTTTTT CASTAYQNTGELFF TRBJ2-2 TRBV19 few .
TGTGCCAGCAGTCCCCAGTGGGAGACCCAGTACTTC CASSPQWETQYF TRBJ2-5 TRBV28 . .
TGCAGTGCTAACAGGGACAATGAGCAGTTCTTC CSANRDNEQFF TRBJ2-1 TRBV20-1 . .
TGTGCCAGCAGCATGCTCGGGATTAGGGGGAATAATGAAAAACTGTTTTTT CASSMLGIRGNNEKLFF TRBJ1-4 TRBV11-2 few .
TGTGCCAGCAGTGAATACGGTCGGATGAACACTGAAGCTTTCTTT CASSEYGRMNTEAFF TRBJ1-1 TRBV25-1 . .
TGTGCCAGCAGCGCAACACAGGGGGGCTACGAGCAGTACTTC CASSATQGGYEQYF TRBJ2-7 TRBV7-6 . TRBD1
TGTGCCAGCAGCCGGACTAGCGGAAGCAATGAGCAGTTCTTC CASSRTSGSNEQFF TRBJ2-1 TRBV7-3 . TRBD2
TGTGCCAGCAGCGTAGACGGATACTACGAGCAGTACTTC CASSVDGYYEQYF TRBJ2-7 TRBV9 few .
TGTGCCAGCAGCCCGACAGGGTCAGCCTACAATGAGCAGTTCTTC CASSPTGSAYNEQFF TRBJ2-1 TRBV9 . TRBD1
TGTGCCAGCAGTGTGACGGAGAACACTGAAGCTTTCTTT CASSVTENTEAFF TRBJ1-1 TRBV6-4 few .
TGTGCCAGCAGCCCGACCGGATTGAACACTGAAGCTTTCTTT CASSPTGLNTEAFF TRBJ1-1 TRBV6-6 few .
TGTGCCTGGAGTGTGGGGTATACTGAAAAACTGTTTTTT CAWSVGYTEKLFF TRBJ1-4 TRBV30 . .
TGTGCCAGTAGTCACGGGACAGGTTGGGCCACAGATACGCAGTATTTT CASSHGTGWATDTQYF TRBJ2-3 TRBV19 . TRBD1
TGTGCCAGCTCAAAGACTAGCGGGAGCTACGAGCAGTACTTC CASSKTSGSYEQYF TRBJ2-7 TRBV18 . TRBD2
TGTGCCAGCACCGATTCAGGGGGCTCGAACGAGCAGTACTTC CASTDSGGSNEQYF TRBJ2-7 TRBV28 . TRBD1
TGTGCCAGCAGCGAAAGGACAGGGTCCCTTTACAATGAGCAGTTCTTC CASSERTGSLYNEQFF TRBJ2-1 TRBV5-5 . TRBD1
TGTGCCAGCAGCCCCGGATCGAGCTCCTATAATTCACCCCTCCACTTT CASSPGSSSYNSPLHF TRBJ1-6 TRBV7-9 . .
TGTGCCAGCAGTTCAGGACAGGGAAGAGGGTACGAGCAGTACTTC CASSSGQGRGYEQYF TRBJ2-7 TRBV28 few TRBD1
TGCGCCAGCAGCCAAGATCCGGCTAGCGGGAGGGAGACCCAGTACTTC CASSQDPASGRETQYF TRBJ2-5 TRBV4-3 few TRBD2